This TCR beta chain was identified during a study of T cells after yellow fever vaccination. Whole-study context: The authors prepared low-cell-number fractions using SMART-Seq v4 Ultra Low Input. Broader study findings: Repertoires obtained by FACS sorting could include abundant clonotypes that entered as contaminants from the bulk population.

About this clonotype: The target antigen is unknown.

CDR1 KGHDR and CDR2 SFDVKD come from the germline V gene. V lost 3 bases and J 0 bases, leaving 17 bases between the germline ends. The CDR3 extends over 18 amino acids. A process of 5'RACE template switching, which added a universal primer site and UMIs, was used to make TCR cDNA. TCRdb re-called the 5' RACE reads with MiXCR, one entry per CDR3 protein. The sample has 450,000 to 600,000 distinct CDR3 sequences; around an eighth are singletons. This clonotype was obtained from a man aged 25-45 years who received the YFV17D yellow fever vaccine. V gene TRBV24-1 combines with J gene TRBJ2-1; D is possibly TRBD2 (6 bases). This sample comprised PBMCs, obtained on the day of the yellow fever booster vaccination. The CDR3 spells CATSDVSRRVSSYNEQFF. Written as DNA, the CDR3 is TGTGCCACCAGTGATGTGTCCAGGAGGGTGAGCTCCTACAATGAGCAGTTCTTC.